This TCR beta chain originates from a study of cytomegalovirus exposure and HLA in healthy donors. The CDR3 contains 13 residues. CDR1 is MNHNY, CDR2 SVGAGI, per germline (reference sequence). Trimming took 0 bases from V and 12 from J; bases not matched to a gene: 7. Comments on this clone: Antigen unknown.

Here immunoSEQ multiplex PCR was the method, and the copy in TCRdb shows in-frame clones only, minus some. The sample records about 330,000 clones, roughly 88% being singletons. General study findings and limits: Reportedly, cytomegalovirus status was diagnosed with high sensitivity and specificity. It was confirmed in vitro that a few of the CMV-associated chains were specific for CMV antigens. The tendency of first-cohort TCR clusters to co-occur in the roughly 130 validation repertoires was the finding of a later analysis. Most TCR sequences were seen very rarely across donors, but some public TCRs occurred in many.

Sequencing was performed on PBMCs. The sequence derives from a woman younger than 30 in good health and CMV-seronegative. The chain combines TRBV6-6 with TRBJ2-7, with 8 bases fitting TRBD2. CDR3 sequence reads: CASSYSEVAGTYF. The DNA for the CDR3 is TGTGCCAGCAGTTACTCCGAGGTAGCGGGAACGTACTTC.